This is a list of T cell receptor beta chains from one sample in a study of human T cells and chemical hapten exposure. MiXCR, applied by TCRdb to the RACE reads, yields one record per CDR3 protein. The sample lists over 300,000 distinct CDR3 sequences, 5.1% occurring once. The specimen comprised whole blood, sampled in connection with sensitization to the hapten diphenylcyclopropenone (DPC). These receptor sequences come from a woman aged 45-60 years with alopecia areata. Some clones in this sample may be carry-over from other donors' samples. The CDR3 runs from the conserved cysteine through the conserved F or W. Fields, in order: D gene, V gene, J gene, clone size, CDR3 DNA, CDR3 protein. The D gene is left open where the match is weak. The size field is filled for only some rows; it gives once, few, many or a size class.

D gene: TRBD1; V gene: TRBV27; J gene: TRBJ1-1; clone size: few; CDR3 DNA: TGTGCCAGCAGTTCGGGACAGGGGGCGAGGAACACTGAAGCTTTCTTT; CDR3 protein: CASSSGQGARNTEAFF
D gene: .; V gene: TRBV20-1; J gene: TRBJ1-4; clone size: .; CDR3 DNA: TGCAGTGCTCCCCAGGGAGGACGTGAAAAACTGTTTTTT; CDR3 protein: CSAPQGGREKLFF
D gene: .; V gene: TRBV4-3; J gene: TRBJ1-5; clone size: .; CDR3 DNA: TGCGCCAGCAGCCAGGACCAGGGATTCGGACAGCCCCAGCATTTT; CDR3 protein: CASSQDQGFGQPQHF
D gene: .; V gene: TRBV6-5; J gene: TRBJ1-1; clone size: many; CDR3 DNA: TGTGCCAGCACCGGGATGACAGAAGAAGCTTTCTTT; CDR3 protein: CASTGMTEEAFF
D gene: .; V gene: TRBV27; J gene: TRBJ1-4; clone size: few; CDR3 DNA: TGTGCCAGCAGTTCCCGGCTGGAGCCTAATGAAAAACTGTTTTTT; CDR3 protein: CASSSRLEPNEKLFF
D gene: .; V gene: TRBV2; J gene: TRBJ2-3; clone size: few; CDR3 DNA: TGTGCCAGCAGTGAAGTATCCCAACCCCTGACAGGAGGGGATACGCAGTATTTT; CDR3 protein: CASSEVSQPLTGGDTQYF
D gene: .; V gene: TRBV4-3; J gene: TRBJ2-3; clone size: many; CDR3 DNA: TGCGCCAGCAGCCAAAGCCCGATTTCCGGAGCTCTCACAGATACGCAGTATTTT; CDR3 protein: CASSQSPISGALTDTQYF
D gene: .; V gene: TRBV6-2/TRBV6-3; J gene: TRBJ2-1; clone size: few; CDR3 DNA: TGTGCCAGCGCCACAGGGCACGGTGAGCAGTTCTTC; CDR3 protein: CASATGHGEQFF
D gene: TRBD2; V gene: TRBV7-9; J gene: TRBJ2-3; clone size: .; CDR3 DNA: TGTGCCAGCAGAGTAACTAGCGGGGTGAAGACAGATACGCAGTATTTT; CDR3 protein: CASRVTSGVKTDTQYF
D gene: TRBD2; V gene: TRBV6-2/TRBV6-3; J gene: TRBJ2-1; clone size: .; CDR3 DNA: TGTGCCAGCAGCCGACCAGGGACTACGGCCGGGGAGCAGTTCTTC; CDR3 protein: CASSRPGTTAGEQFF
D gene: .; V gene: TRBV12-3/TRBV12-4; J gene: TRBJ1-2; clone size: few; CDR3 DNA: TGTGCCAGCAGTTTTAGGTCCCTCTATGGCTACACCTTC; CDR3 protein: CASSFRSLYGYTF
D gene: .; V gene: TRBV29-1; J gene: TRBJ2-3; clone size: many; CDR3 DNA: TGCAGCGCCTGGAGAGATACGCAGTATTTT; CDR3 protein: CSAWRDTQYF
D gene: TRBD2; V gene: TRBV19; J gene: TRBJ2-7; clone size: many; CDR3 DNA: TGTGCCAGTAGTGGTTTAGCGGGAGGGCCCGGCGAGCAGTACTTC; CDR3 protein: CASSGLAGGPGEQYF
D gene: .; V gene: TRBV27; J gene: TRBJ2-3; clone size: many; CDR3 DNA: TGTGCCAGCAGCCGTGAGTGGGGGGGCCGGGATACGCAGTATTTT; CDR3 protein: CASSREWGGRDTQYF
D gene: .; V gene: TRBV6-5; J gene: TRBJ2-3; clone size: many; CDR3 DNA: TGTGCCAGCAGTTACGCGACCGGGACTAGCACAGATACGCAGTATTTT; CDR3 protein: CASSYATGTSTDTQYF
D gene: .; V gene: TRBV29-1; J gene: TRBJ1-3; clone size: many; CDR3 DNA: TGCAGCGTCGCAGGGATGAGCTCTGGAAACACCATATATTTT; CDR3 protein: CSVAGMSSGNTIYF
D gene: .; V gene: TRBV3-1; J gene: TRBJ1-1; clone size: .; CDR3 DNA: TGTGCCAGCAGCATCCTGGCAGGAGGTCTGAACACTGAAGCTTTCTTT; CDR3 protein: CASSILAGGLNTEAFF
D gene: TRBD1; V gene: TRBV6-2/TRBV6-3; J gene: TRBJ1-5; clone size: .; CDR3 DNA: TGTGCCAGCACTCCCAACTTCGGACAGGGTGGTCAGCCCCAGCATTTT; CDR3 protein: CASTPNFGQGGQPQHF
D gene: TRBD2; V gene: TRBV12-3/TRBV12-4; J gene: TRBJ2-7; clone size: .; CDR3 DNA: TGTGCCAGCGGCGCAGGCCTAGCGGGGGGTTACGAGCAGTACTTC; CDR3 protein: CASGAGLAGGYEQYF
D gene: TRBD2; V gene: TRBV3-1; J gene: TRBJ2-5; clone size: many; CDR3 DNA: TGTGCCAGCAGCCAACTAGCGGGGGATGAGACCCAGTACTTC; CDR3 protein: CASSQLAGDETQYF
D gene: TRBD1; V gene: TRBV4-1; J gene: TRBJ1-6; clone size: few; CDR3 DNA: TGCGCCAGCAGCCTGTGGCCGGGACAGGGAAATTCACCCCTCCACTTT; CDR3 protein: CASSLWPGQGNSPLHF
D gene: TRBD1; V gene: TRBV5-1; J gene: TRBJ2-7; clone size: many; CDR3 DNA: TGCGCCAGCGGGACAGGGAATCTCGAGCAGTACTTC; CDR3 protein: CASGTGNLEQYF
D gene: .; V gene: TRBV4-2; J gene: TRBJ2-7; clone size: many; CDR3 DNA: TGTGCCAGCAGCCGCACGATCCTATCGGGAGCTGACGAGCAGTACTTC; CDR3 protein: CASSRTILSGADEQYF
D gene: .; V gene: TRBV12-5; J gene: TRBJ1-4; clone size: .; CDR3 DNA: TGTGCTAGTGATCAGGTTCCTAATGAAAAACTGTTTTTT; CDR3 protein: CASDQVPNEKLFF
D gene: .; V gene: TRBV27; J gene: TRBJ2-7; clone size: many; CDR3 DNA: TGTGCCAGCAGTTTACCGGGCGGGGCCGGGGAGCAGTACTTC; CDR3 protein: CASSLPGGAGEQYF
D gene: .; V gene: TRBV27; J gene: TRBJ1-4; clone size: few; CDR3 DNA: TGTGCCAGCAGTTCCGGGACACATAATGAAAAACTGTTTTTT; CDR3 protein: CASSSGTHNEKLFF
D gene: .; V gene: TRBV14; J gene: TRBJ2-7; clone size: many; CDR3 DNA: TGTGCCAGCAGCCAAGATGGAGCTTTCCGGTACTTC; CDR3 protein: CASSQDGAFRYF
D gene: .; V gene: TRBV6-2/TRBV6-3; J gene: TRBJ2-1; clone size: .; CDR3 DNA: TGTGCCAGCAGTTACCTGACGGAGAATGAGCAGTTCTTC; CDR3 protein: CASSYLTENEQFF
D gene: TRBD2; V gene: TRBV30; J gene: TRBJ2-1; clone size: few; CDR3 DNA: TGTGCCTGGAGTAGGGCGGGAGTTGGTGAGCAGTTCTTC; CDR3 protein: CAWSRAGVGEQFF
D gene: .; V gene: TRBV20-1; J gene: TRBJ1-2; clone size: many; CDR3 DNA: TGCAGTGCTAGAGATTGGTCAGCTAACTATGGCTACACCTTC; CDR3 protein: CSARDWSANYGYTF
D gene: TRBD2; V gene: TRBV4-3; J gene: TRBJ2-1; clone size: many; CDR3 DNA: TGCGCCAGCAGCCAAGAGGGGAATCTAGCGGGAGGCCAGTTCTTC; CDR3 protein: CASSQEGNLAGGQFF
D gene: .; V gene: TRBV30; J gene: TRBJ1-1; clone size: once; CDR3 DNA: TGTGCCTGGAGTGTGGACAGGAACACTGAAGCTTTCTTT; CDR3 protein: CAWSVDRNTEAFF
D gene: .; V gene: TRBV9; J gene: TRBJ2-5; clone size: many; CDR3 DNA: TGTGCCAGCAGTCACCCTCTAAGAGGGGAGGTTGATTCTGGAGAGACCCAGTACTTC; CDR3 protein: CASSHPLRGEVDSGETQYF
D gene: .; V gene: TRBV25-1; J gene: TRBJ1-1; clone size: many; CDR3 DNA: TGTGCCAGCAGTGAACAGGGGCCCACTGAAGCTTTCTTT; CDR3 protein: CASSEQGPTEAFF
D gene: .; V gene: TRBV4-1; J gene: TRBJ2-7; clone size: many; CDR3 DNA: TGCGCCAGCAGCGGAGAACAGGGCCCCGCCTACGAGCAGTACTTC; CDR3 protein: CASSGEQGPAYEQYF
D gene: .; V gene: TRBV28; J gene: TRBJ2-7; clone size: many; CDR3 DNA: TGTGCCAGCAGTGTAGTGGTTGGGGGGCAGTACTTC; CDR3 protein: CASSVVVGGQYF
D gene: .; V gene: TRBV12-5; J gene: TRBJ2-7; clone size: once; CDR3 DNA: TGTGCTGGTACCGAGCGGGACAGCTCCTACGAGCAGTACTTC; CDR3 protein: CAGTERDSSYEQYF
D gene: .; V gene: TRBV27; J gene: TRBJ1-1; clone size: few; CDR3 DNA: TGTGCCAGCAGCCCCCAAGGGGTCCACACTGAAGCTTTCTTT; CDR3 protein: CASSPQGVHTEAFF
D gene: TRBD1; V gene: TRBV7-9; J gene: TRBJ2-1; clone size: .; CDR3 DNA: TGTGCCAGCAGCTCCTGGGACAGGAGCTACAATGAGCAGTTCTTC; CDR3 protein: CASSSWDRSYNEQFF
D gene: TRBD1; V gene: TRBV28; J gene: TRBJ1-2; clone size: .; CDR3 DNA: TGTGCCAGCAGTTTAAGGACAGGTCAACAACGTGGCTATGGCTACACCTTC; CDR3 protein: CASSLRTGQQRGYGYTF
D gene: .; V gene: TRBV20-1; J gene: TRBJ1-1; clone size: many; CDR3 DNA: TGCAGTGCTTTGGACTTCATGAACACTGAAGCTTTCTTT; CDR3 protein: CSALDFMNTEAFF
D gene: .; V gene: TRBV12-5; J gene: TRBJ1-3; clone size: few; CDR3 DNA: TGTGCTAGTGGTTTGGGGCTCGGAAACACCATATATTTT; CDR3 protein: CASGLGLGNTIYF
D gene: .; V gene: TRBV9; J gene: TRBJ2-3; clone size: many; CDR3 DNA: TGTGCCAGCAGCGTCCCACCGGAGGGCGTTCATACGCAGTATTTT; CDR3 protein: CASSVPPEGVHTQYF
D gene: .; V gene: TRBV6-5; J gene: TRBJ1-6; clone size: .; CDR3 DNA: TGTGCCAGCAGCCTCCAGGACAACCCAAATTCACCCCTCCACTTT; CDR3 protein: CASSLQDNPNSPLHF
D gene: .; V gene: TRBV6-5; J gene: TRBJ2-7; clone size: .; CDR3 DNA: TGTGCCAGCAGTTACGACAGCAGCTCCTACGAGCAGTACTTC; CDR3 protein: CASSYDSSSYEQYF
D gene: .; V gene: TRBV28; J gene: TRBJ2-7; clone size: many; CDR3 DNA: TGTGCCAGCAGCCTGAGAAAGAATTATCCCTACGAGCAGTACTTC; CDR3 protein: CASSLRKNYPYEQYF
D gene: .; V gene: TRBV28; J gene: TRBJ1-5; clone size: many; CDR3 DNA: TGTGCCAGCAGTTTACGACAGCCCCAGCATTTT; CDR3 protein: CASSLRQPQHF
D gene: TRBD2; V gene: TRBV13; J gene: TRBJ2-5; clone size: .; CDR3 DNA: TGTGCCAGCAGCTTTCAGCGGGGGCCCCAAGAGACCCAGTACTTC; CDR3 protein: CASSFQRGPQETQYF
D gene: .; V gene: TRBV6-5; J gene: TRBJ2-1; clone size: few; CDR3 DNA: TGTGCCAGCAGCCCCGAAGGTTACAATGAGCAGTTCTTC; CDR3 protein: CASSPEGYNEQFF
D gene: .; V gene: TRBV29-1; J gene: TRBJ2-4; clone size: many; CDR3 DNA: TGCAGCGTTGGTGAGGGCAGAAACATTCAGTACTTC; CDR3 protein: CSVGEGRNIQYF
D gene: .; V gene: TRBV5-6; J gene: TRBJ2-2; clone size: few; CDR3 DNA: TGTGCCAGCAGCTGGGGGTCCGGGGAGCTGTTTTTT; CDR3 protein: CASSWGSGELFF
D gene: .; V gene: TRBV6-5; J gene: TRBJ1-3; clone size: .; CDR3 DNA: TGTGCCAGCACACCTGGCGAGGGGCGAAACACCATATATTTT; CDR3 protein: CASTPGEGRNTIYF
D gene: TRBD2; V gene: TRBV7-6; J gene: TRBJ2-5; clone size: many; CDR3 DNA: TGTGCCAGCAGCTCCGCAAGCGGGGGTGAGACCCAGTACTTC; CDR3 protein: CASSSASGGETQYF
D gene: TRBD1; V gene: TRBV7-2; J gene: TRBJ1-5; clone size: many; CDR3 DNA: TGTGCCAGCAGCGCGACAGGGATGAAGGGTCAGCCCCAGCATTTT; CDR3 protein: CASSATGMKGQPQHF
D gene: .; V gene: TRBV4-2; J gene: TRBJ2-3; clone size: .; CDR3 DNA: TGTGCCAGCAGCCAAGATCACGGGAATGGCGCAGATACGCAGTATTTT; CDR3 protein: CASSQDHGNGADTQYF
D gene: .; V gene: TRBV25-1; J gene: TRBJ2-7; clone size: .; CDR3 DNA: TGTGCCAGCAGCGAAGGGCAGGGTAGGTACGAGCAGTACTTC; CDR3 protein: CASSEGQGRYEQYF
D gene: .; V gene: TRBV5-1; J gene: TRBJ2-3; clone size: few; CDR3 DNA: TGCGCCAGCAGCCTAACACTGACCCGGGGCCGCACAGATACGCAGTATTTT; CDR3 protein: CASSLTLTRGRTDTQYF